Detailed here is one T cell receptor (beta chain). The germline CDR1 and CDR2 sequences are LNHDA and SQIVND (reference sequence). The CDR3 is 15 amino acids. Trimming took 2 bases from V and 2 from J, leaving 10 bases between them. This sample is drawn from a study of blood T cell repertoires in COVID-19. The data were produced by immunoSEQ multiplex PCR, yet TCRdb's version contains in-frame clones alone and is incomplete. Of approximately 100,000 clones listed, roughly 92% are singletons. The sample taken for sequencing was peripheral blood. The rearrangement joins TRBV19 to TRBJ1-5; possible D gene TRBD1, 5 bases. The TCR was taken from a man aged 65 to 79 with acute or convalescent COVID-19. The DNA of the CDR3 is TGTGCCAGTAGTATATCAGGGTTCGGCAATCAGCCCCAGCATTTT. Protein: CASSISGFGNQPQHF.